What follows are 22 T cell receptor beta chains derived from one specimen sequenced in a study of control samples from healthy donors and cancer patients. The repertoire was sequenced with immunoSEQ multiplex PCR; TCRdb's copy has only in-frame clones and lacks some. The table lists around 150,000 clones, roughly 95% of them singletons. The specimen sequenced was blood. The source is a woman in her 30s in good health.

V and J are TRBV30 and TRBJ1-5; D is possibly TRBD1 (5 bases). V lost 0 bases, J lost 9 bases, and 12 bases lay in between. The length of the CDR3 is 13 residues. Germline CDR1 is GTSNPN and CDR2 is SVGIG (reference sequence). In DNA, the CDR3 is TGTGCCTGGAGTGTATCCGGGACTCCGCCCCAGCATTTT. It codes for CAWSVSGTPPQHF.

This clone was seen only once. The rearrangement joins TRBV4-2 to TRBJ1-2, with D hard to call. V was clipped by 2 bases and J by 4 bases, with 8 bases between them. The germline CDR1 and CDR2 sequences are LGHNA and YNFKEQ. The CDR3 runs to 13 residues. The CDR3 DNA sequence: TGTGCCAGCAGCCAAACTCTAAGCTATGGCTACACCTTC. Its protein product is CASSQTLSYGYTF.

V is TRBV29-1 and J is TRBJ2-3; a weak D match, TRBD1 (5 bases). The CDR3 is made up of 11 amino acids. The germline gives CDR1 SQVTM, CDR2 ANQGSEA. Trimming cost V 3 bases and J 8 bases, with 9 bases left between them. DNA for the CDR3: TGCAGCGTTGAGGACAACGGTACGCAGTATTTT. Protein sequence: CSVEDNGTQYF.

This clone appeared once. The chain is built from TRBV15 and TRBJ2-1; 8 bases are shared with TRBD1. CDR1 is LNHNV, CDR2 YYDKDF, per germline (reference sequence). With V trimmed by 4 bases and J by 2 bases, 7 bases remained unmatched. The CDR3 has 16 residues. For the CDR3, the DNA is TGTGCCACCAGCAATCCAGGACAGGGAACCTACAATGAGCAGTTCTTC. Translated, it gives CATSNPGQGTYNEQFF. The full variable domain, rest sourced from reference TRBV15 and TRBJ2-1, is DAMVIQNPRYQVTQFGKPVTLSCSQTLNHNVMYWYQQKSSQAPKLLFHYYDKDFNNEADTPDNFQSRRPNTSFCFLDIRSPGLGDTAMYLCATSNPGQGTYNEQFFGPGTRLTVL.

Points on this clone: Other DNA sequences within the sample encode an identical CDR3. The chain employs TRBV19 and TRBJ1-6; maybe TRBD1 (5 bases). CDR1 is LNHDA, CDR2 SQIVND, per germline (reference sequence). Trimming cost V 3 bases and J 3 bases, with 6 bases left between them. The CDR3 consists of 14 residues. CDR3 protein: CASSIQGYNSPLHF. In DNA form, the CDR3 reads TGTGCCAGTAGTATCCAGGGCTATAATTCACCCCTCCACTTT.

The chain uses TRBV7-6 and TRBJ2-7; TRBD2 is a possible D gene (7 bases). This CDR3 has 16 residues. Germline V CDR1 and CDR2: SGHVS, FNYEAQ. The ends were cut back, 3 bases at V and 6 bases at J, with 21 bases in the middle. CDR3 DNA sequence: TGTGCCAGCAGCTTGGCCCCCGAGCGGGGACACGGCGAGCAGTACTTC. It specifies CASSLAPERGHGEQYF.

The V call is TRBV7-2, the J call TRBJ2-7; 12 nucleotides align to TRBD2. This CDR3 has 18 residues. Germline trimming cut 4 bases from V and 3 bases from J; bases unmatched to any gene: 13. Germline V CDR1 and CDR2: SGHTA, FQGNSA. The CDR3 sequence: CASSSNARASGRDYEQYF. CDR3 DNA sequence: TGTGCCAGCAGCTCTAATGCGAGGGCTAGCGGGAGGGACTACGAGCAGTACTTC.

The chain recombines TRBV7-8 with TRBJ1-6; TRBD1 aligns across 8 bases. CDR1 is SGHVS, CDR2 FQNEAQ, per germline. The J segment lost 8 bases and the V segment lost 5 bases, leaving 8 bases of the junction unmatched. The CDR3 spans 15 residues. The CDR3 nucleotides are TGTGCCAGCAGCCGATGGACAGGGACCTATTCACCCCTCCACTTT. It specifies CASSRWTGTYSPLHF. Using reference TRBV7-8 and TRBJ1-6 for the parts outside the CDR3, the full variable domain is GAGVSQSPRYKVAKRGQDVALRCDPISGHVSLFWYQQALGQGPEFLTYFQNEAQLDKSGLPSDRFFAERPEGSVSTLKIQRTQQEDSAVYLCASSRWTGTYSPLHFGNGTRLTVT.

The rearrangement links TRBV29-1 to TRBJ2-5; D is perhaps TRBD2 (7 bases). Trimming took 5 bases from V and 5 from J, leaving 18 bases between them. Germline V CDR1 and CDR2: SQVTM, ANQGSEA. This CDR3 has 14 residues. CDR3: CSVPPSGGLETQYF. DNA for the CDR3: TGCAGCGTTCCGCCCTCCGGGGGGCTGGAGACCCAGTACTTC.

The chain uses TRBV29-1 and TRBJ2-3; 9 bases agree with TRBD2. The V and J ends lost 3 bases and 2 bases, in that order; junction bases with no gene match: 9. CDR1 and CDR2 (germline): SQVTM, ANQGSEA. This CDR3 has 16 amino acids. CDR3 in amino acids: CSVDSLAGAHTDTQYF. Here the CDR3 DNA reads TGCAGCGTTGATTCGTTAGCGGGGGCCCACACAGATACGCAGTATTTT.

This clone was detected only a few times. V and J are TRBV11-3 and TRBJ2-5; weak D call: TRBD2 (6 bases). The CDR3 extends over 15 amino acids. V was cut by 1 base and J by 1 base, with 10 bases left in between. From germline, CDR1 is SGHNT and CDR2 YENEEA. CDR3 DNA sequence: TGTGCCAGCAGCTTAGGCGGGACTCCCCAAGAGACCCAGTACTTC. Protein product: CASSLGGTPQETQYF.

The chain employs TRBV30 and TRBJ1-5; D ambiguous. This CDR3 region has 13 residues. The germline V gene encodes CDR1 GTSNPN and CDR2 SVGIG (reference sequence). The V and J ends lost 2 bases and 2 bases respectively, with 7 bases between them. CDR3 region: CAWSLEGNQPQHF. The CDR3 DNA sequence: TGTGCCTGGAGTCTGGAGGGCAATCAGCCCCAGCATTTT.

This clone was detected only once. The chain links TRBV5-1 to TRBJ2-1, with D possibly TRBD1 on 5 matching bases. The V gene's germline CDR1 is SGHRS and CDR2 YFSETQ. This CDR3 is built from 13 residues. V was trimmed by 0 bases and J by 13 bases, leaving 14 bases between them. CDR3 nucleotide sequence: TGCGCCAGCAGCTTGGCCCCTCGACAGTCCCAGTTCTTC. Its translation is CASSLAPRQSQFF.

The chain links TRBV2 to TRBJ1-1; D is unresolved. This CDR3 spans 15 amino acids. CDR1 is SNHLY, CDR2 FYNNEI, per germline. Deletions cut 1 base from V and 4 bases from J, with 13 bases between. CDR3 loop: CASSEVPWRGTEAFF. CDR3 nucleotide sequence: TGTGCCAGCAGTGAAGTGCCCTGGCGGGGCACTGAAGCTTTCTTT.

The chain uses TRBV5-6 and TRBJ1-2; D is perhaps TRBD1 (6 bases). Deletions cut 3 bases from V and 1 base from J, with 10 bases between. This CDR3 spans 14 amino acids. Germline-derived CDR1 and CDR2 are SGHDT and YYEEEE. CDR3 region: CASSSGQINYGYTF. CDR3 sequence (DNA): TGTGCCAGCAGCTCAGGACAGATTAACTATGGCTACACCTTC. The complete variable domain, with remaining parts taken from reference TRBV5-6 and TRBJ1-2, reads DAGVTQSPTHLIKTRGQQVTLRCSPKSGHDTVSWYQQALGQGPQFIFQYYEEEERQRGNFPDRFSGHQFPNYSSELNVNALLLGDSALYLCASSSGQINYGYTFGSGTRLTVV.

The CDR3 DNA follows: TGTGCCAGCAGATATGGGACTAGTCCTAACTCCTACGAGCAGTACTTC. Its translation: CASRYGTSPNSYEQYF. The chain uses TRBV2 and TRBJ2-7; 8 bases are a match to TRBD2. The CDR3 consists of 16 residues. Per germline, CDR1 SNHLY and CDR2 FYNNEI. V lost 6 bases, J lost 0 bases, and 10 bases stayed unmatched.

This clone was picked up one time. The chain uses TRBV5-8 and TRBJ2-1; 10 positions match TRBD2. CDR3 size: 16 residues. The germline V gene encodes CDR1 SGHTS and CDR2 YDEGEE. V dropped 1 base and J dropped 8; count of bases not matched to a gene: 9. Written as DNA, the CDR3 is TGTGCCAGCAGCTTGCGATCGGGACTAGCGCTTTATGAGCAGTTCTTC. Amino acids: CASSLRSGLALYEQFF.

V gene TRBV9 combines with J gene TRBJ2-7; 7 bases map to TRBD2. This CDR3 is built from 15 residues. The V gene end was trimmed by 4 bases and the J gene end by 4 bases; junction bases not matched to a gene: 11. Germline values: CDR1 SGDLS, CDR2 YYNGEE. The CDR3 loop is CASSPTSGVGYEQYF. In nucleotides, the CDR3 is TGTGCCAGCAGCCCCACCAGCGGGGTGGGGTACGAGCAGTACTTC.

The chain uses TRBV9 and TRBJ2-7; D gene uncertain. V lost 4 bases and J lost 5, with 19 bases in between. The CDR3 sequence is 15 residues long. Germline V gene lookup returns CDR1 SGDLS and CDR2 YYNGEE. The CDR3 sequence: CASSPSRTAHDEQYF. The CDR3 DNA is TGTGCCAGCAGCCCAAGTCGGACGGCTCACGACGAGCAGTACTTC.

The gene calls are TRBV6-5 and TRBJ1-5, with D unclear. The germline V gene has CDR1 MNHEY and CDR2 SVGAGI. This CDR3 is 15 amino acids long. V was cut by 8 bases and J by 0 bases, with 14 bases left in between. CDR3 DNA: TGTGCCAGCCGGGCGGGAGCTTATAGCAATCAGCCCCAGCATTTT. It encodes CASRAGAYSNQPQHF.

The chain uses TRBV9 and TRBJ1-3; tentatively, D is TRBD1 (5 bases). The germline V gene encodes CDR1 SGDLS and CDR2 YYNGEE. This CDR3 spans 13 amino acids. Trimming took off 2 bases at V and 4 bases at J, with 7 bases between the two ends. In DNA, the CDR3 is TGTGCCAGCAGCGTCCAGGGAGGAAACACCATATATTTT. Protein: CASSVQGGNTIYF.

CDR3 sequence reads: CASRYSRGLRQPQHF. The DNA for the CDR3 is TGTGCCAGCAGGTATTCCAGGGGGCTCCGTCAGCCCCAGCATTTT. The chain has TRBV6-5 and TRBJ1-5, with 8 bases matching TRBD1. V shed 6 bases, J shed 6 bases, and the junction held 10 bases outside the gene matches. The CDR3 spans 15 residues. Germline loops: CDR1 MNHEY, CDR2 SVGAGI.